This is a list of T cell receptor beta chains from one sample in a study of OX40 agonist ivuxolimab in advanced cancers. Assay used: immunoSEQ multiplex PCR; TCRdb lists only in-frame clones, some missing. The table records 45,000 to 50,000 clones, 80% to 90% of them present only once. Source: CD4+ or CD8+ T cells sorted from blood, taken in a trial of the OX40 agonist ivuxolimab. These receptors all stem from an adult with an advanced solid tumor such as melanoma, head and neck, liver or kidney cancer. The CDR3 runs from the conserved cysteine through the conserved F or W. The D gene is left open where the match is weak. Rows may omit the clone size; those that give it use once, few, many or a size class.

V: TRBV28; J: TRBJ2-2; D: .; size: .; DNA: TGTGCCGTCCGGCCGTTCGGACTCTCGAACACCGGGGAGCTGTTTTTT; CDR3: CAVRPFGLSNTGELFF
V: TRBV5-5; J: TRBJ1-4; D: .; size: once; DNA: TGTGCCAGCAGCCTCTTAGGGGGACATGAAAAACTGTTTTTT; CDR3: CASSLLGGHEKLFF
V: TRBV7-9; J: TRBJ1-1; D: TRBD1; size: .; DNA: TGTGCCAGCAGCTTAGTCCAGGGGGCGATCGACACTGAAGCTTTCTTT; CDR3: CASSLVQGAIDTEAFF
V: TRBV7-9; J: TRBJ2-1; D: TRBD2; size: .; DNA: TGTGCCAGCCTACGGGAGGGCCGCTACAATGAGCAGTTCTTC; CDR3: CASLREGRYNEQFF
V: TRBV19; J: TRBJ1-1; D: .; size: .; DNA: TGTGCCAGTAGTAGGTGGACCGAGATTAACACTGAAGCTTTCTTT; CDR3: CASSRWTEINTEAFF
V: TRBV5-4; J: TRBJ2-7; D: .; size: .; DNA: TGTGCCAGCAGTCACACGGGGGAGCAGTACTTC; CDR3: CASSHTGEQYF
V: TRBV29-1; J: TRBJ2-1; D: .; size: .; DNA: TGCAGCGCGACGATTGGGGGGGCTGCTTACAATGAGCAGTTCTTC; CDR3: CSATIGGAAYNEQFF
V: TRBV28; J: TRBJ2-7; D: TRBD2; size: .; DNA: TGTGCCAGCAGTTTATGGGCCCCCGGGAGGGGATCCTACGAGCAGTACTTC; CDR3: CASSLWAPGRGSYEQYF
V: TRBV10-3; J: TRBJ2-5; D: .; size: .; DNA: TGTGCCATCAGGCAGGGACAATACCAAGAGACCCAGTACTTC; CDR3: CAIRQGQYQETQYF
V: TRBV6-6; J: TRBJ2-7; D: .; size: .; DNA: TGTGCCAGCAGTTACCCAGCAGGGGGGACCTACGAGCAGTACTTC; CDR3: CASSYPAGGTYEQYF
V: TRBV6-1; J: TRBJ1-2; D: .; size: once; DNA: TGTGCCAGCAGTGAAGACAGGGCATATGGCTACACCTTC; CDR3: CASSEDRAYGYTF
V: TRBV10-2; J: TRBJ2-7; D: .; size: .; DNA: TGCGCCAGCAGTGAAGCAGGGCTTCGGTTGTACGAGCAGTACTTC; CDR3: CASSEAGLRLYEQYF
V: TRBV11-2; J: TRBJ2-3; D: TRBD2; size: .; DNA: TGTGCCAGCAGCCCGGGACTAGCGTATACGCAGTATTTT; CDR3: CASSPGLAYTQYF
V: TRBV19; J: TRBJ2-2; D: .; size: .; DNA: TGTGCCAGTAGTATAGATGCGGGTTACACCGGGGAGCTGTTTTTT; CDR3: CASSIDAGYTGELFF
V: TRBV6-1; J: TRBJ2-1; D: TRBD2; size: few; DNA: TGTGCCAGCACCGCATTAGCGGGAGAGTACAATGAGCAGTTCTTC; CDR3: CASTALAGEYNEQFF
V: TRBV9; J: TRBJ1-4; D: .; size: .; DNA: TGTGCCAGCAGCGGCGGGGCAAATGGTAATGAAAAACTGTTTTTT; CDR3: CASSGGANGNEKLFF
V: TRBV5-1; J: TRBJ2-2; D: TRBD2; size: .; DNA: TGCGCCAGCAGCTTGACTAGCGGGGGGCCTGCGAACACCGGGGAGCTGTTTTTT; CDR3: CASSLTSGGPANTGELFF
V: TRBV4-3; J: TRBJ1-3; D: .; size: .; DNA: TGCGCCAGCAGCGCGCGTACCGGGACGGCCTCTGGAAACACCATATATTTT; CDR3: CASSARTGTASGNTIYF
V: TRBV5-6; J: TRBJ2-3; D: TRBD1; size: .; DNA: TGTGCCAGCAGCCGGGACAGGGGGCTGGATACGCAGTATTTT; CDR3: CASSRDRGLDTQYF
V: TRBV7-3; J: TRBJ1-3; D: .; size: .; DNA: TGTGCCAGCAGCTCGACGCCTGGAAACACCATATATTTT; CDR3: CASSSTPGNTIYF
V: TRBV7-2; J: TRBJ2-3; D: .; size: few; DNA: TGTGCCAGCCTAGGAGGGTCCTCGCAGTATTTT; CDR3: CASLGGSSQYF
V: TRBV9; J: TRBJ1-2; D: .; size: .; DNA: TGTGCCAGCAGCACCGGGCTTGGTTCGAACTATGGCTACACCTTC; CDR3: CASSTGLGSNYGYTF
V: TRBV19; J: TRBJ1-2; D: .; size: .; DNA: TGTGCCAGTGAGCACTATGGCTACACCTTC; CDR3: CASEHYGYTF
V: TRBV19; J: TRBJ1-2; D: .; size: .; DNA: TGTGCCAGTACCCTCTATGGGGGACCTAACTATGGCTACACCTTC; CDR3: CASTLYGGPNYGYTF
V: TRBV5-4; J: TRBJ2-3; D: TRBD2; size: .; DNA: TGTGCCAGCAGCTTGGTTAGCGGGCTACCCGGCGGGCAGTATTTT; CDR3: CASSLVSGLPGGQYF
V: TRBV27; J: TRBJ2-5; D: .; size: .; DNA: TGTGCCAGCAGTCCACCTGGAATCTACCAAGAGACCCAGTACTTC; CDR3: CASSPPGIYQETQYF
V: TRBV2; J: TRBJ2-7; D: .; size: .; DNA: TGTGCCAGCACCAAGGGGCGGAACTCCTACGAGCAGTACTTC; CDR3: CASTKGRNSYEQYF
V: TRBV30; J: TRBJ1-5; D: .; size: .; DNA: TGTGCCTGGAGTTCCTCGGGGGGGTGCAATCAGCCCCAGCATTTT; CDR3: CAWSSSGGCNQPQHF